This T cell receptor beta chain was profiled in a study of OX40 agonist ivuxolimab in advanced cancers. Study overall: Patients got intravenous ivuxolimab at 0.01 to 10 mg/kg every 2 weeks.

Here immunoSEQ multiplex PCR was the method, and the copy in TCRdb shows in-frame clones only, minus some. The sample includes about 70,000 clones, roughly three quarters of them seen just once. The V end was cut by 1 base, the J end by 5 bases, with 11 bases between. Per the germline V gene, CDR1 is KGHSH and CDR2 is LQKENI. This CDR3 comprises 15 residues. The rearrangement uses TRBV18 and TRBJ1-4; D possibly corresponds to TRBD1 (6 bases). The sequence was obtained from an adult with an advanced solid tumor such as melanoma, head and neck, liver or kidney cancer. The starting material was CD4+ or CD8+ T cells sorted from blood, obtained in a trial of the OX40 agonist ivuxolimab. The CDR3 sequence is CASSPQGGENEKLFF. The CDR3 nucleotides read TGTGCCAGCTCACCACAAGGGGGGGAAAATGAAAAACTGTTTTTT.